A single sample is the source of the 4 T cell receptor beta chains below, sequenced in a study of CD8+CD57+ T cells in acquired aplastic anemia. CD8+CD57+ cell expansion had been shown by flow cytometry in patients chosen for sequencing. Genomic DNA acted as the template from which TCR beta VDJ combination and CDR3 sequence profiling were carried out. TCRdb ran MiXCR on the reads and lists one entry per CDR3 protein. The sample consists of 150,000 to 200,000 distinct CDR3 sequences, about half of them appearing once. The sample taken for sequencing was sorted CD4+, CD8+, or CD8+CD57+ T cells (not recorded which) from PBMCs. The origin of the receptors is a human donor with aplastic anemia.

The table lists this clonotype with many counts. The chain joins TRBV9 to TRBJ2-3, with 8 bases identical to TRBD1. V trimming: 0 bases; J trimming: 5 bases; junction bases outside the gene matches: 5. Per the germline V gene, CDR1 is SGDLS and CDR2 is YYNGEE. CDR3 length: 15 amino acids. CDR3 residues: CASSVAGGRIDTQYF. The CDR3, as DNA: TGTGCCAGCAGCGTAGCAGGGGGCCGGATAGATACGCAGTATTTT.

This clonotype came up a few times. This sequence joins TRBV15 and TRBJ1-2; D is uncertain. The CDR3 extends over 14 amino acids. Per germline, CDR1 LNHNV and CDR2 YYDKDF (reference sequence). V lost 5 bases and J 1 base, leaving 11 bases between the germline ends. The chain's CDR3 is CATSFPYRNYGYTF. CDR3 nucleotide sequence: TGTGCCACCAGCTTTCCCTACCGTAACTATGGCTACACCTTC.

This clonotype was counted a single time. Here the CDR3 reads CASGGGEQYF. CDR3 sequence (DNA): TGTGCCAGCGGGGGGGGCGAGCAGTACTTC. The chain joins TRBV2 to TRBJ2-7; TRBD2 matches 7 bases. The CDR3 length is 10 residues. Germline V gives CDR1 SNHLY, CDR2 FYNNEI. Losses at the gene ends were 8 bases for V and 6 bases for J; bases not matched to a gene: 1.

This clonotype was counted a few times. The rearrangement links TRBV6-4 to TRBJ2-1, with TRBD2 identical over 10 bases. The germline V gene encodes CDR1 MRHNA and CDR2 SNTAGT. CDR3 size: 16 residues. The V segment lost 4 bases and the J segment 2 bases; nucleotides outside the gene matches: 5. The CDR3 loop reads CASSGDSGGPYNEQFF. DNA of the CDR3: TGTGCCAGCAGTGGCGATAGCGGGGGGCCCTACAATGAGCAGTTCTTC.